This T cell receptor beta chain was identified during a study of CD4 T cells in relation to SARS-CoV-2 and coronaviruses. Trimming left V 6 bases short and J 7 bases short, with 12 bases between. The CDR3 totals 13 residues. CDR1 KGHDR and CDR2 SFDVKD come from the germline V gene. Comment on this clone: Its antigen is currently unknown.

Libraries were prepared by immunoSEQ multiplex PCR; TCRdb keeps only in-frame clonotypes and omits some of them. The table shows some 40,000 clones, with approximately 83% occurring only once. The sequencing input was naive CD4+ T cells from PBMCs, cultured in vitro. Subset: naive CD4+ T cells isolated by negative enrichment. The clonotype comes from an adult with COVID-19. The chain has TRBV24-1 and TRBJ2-1; maybe TRBD1 (5 bases). The CDR3 bases are TGTGCCACCAGTTTTGACAGCTGGAATGAGCAGTTCTTC. Protein product: CATSFDSWNEQFF.